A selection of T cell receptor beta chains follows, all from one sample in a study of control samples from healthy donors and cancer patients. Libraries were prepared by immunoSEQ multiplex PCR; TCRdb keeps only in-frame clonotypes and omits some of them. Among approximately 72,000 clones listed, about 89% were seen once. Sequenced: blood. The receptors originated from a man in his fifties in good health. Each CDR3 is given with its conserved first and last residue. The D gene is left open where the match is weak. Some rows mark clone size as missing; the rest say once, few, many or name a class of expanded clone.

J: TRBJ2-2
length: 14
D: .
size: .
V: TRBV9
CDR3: CASNRASNTGELFF
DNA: TGTGCCAGCAACAGAGCTTCGAACACCGGGGAGCTGTTTTTT

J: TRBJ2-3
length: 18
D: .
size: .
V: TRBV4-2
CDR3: CASSQEAVAAGGTDTQYF
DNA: TGTGCCAGCAGCCAAGAGGCGGTAGCGGCAGGGGGCACAGATACGCAGTATTTT

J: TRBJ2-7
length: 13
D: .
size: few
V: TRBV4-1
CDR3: CASSQNDNYEQYF
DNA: TGCGCCAGCAGCCAAAATGACAACTACGAGCAGTACTTC

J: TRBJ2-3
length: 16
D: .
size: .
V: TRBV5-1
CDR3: CASSLDGYTSTDTQYF
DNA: TGCGCCAGCAGCTTGGACGGTTATACTAGCACAGATACGCAGTATTTT

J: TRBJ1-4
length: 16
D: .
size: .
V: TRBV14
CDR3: CASSQDKRGFKEKLFF
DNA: TGTGCCAGCAGCCAAGATAAGAGAGGGTTCAAGGAAAAACTGTTTTTT

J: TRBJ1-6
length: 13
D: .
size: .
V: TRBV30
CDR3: CAWNGQADSPLHF
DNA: TGTGCCTGGAATGGGCAGGCGGATTCACCCCTCCACTTT

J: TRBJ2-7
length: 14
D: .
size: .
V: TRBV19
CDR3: CASSIGRKPYEQYF
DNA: TGTGCCAGTAGTATAGGACGAAAGCCCTACGAGCAGTACTTC

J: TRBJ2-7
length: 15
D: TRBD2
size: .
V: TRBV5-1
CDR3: CASSIPSGVRNEQYF
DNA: TGCGCCAGCAGCATACCTAGCGGGGTGCGGAACGAGCAGTACTTC

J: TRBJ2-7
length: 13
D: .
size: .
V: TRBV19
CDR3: CASSIEDAWNQYF
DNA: TGTGCCAGTAGTATAGAGGACGCGTGGAACCAGTACTTC

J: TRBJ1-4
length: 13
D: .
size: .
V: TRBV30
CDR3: CAWSGGRSEKLFF
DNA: TGTGCCTGGAGTGGGGGGCGCTCGGAAAAACTGTTTTTT

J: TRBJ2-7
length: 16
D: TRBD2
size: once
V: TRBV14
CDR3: CASSHGLAGVVGEQYF
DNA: TGTGCCAGCAGCCACGGACTAGCGGGGGTGGTGGGGGAGCAGTACTTC

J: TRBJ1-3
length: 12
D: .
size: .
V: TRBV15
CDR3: CATSRDWGTIYF
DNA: TGTGCCACCAGCAGAGATTGGGGCACCATATATTTT

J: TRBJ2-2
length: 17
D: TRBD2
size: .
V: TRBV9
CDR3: CASSGTSGVTNTGELFF
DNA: TGTGCCAGCAGTGGGACTAGCGGGGTCACGAACACCGGGGAGCTGTTTTTT

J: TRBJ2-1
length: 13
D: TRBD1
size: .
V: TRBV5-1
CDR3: CASSRDRVFEQFF
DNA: TGCGCCAGTTCCCGGGACAGGGTGTTTGAGCAGTTCTTC

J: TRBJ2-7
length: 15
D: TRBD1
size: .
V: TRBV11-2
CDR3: CASSLRDRGRYEQYF
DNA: TGTGCCAGCAGCTTGAGGGACAGGGGGCGATACGAGCAGTACTTC

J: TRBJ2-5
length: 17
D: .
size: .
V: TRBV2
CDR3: CASSDFRGYGVGETQYF
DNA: TGTGCCAGCAGTGATTTTAGGGGGTATGGGGTCGGGGAGACCCAGTACTTC

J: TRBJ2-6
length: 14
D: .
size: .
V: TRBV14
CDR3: CASSHTGRRGVLTF
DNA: TGTGCCAGCAGCCACACAGGGCGCCGAGGGGTCCTGACTTTC

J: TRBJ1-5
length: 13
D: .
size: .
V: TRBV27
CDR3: CASSPGPFQPQHF
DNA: TGTGCCAGCAGCCCCGGCCCGTTTCAGCCCCAGCATTTT

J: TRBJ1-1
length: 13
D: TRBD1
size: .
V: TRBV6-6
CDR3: CASSSGGGTEAFF
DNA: TGTGCCAGCAGTTCAGGGGGAGGGACTGAAGCTTTCTTT

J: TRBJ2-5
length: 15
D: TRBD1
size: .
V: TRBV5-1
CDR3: CASSSGQPGQETQYF
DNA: TGCGCCAGCAGCTCGGGACAGCCCGGCCAAGAGACCCAGTACTTC

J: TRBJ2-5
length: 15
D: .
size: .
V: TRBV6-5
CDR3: CASTSGGWGKETQYF
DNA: TGTGCCAGCACTTCGGGGGGCTGGGGTAAAGAGACCCAGTACTTC

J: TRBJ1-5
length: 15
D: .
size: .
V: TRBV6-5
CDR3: CASSHGIGPGQPQHF
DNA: TGTGCCAGCAGTCACGGCATTGGGCCGGGTCAGCCCCAGCATTTT

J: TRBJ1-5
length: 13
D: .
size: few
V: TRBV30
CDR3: CASAGSGEQPQHF
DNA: TGTGCCTCTGCGGGGTCAGGGGAGCAGCCCCAGCATTTT

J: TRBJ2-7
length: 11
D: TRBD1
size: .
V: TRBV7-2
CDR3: CASSLGQGLYF
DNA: TGTGCCAGCAGCTTAGGACAGGGGCTGTACTTC

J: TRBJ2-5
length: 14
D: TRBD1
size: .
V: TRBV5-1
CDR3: CASSSRTGQETQYF
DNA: TGCGCCAGCAGCTCCCGGACAGGGCAGGAGACCCAGTACTTC

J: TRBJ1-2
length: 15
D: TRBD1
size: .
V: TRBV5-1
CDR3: CASSLATGKVYGYTF
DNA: TGCGCCAGCAGCTTGGCGACAGGGAAAGTCTATGGCTACACCTTC

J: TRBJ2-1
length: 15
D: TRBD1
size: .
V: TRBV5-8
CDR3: CASSFMGQGLNEQFF
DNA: TGTGCCAGCAGCTTCATGGGACAGGGACTCAATGAGCAGTTCTTC

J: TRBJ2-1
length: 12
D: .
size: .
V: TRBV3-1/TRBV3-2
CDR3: CASSQGRTPEFF
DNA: TGTGCCAGCAGCCAAGGGAGAACCCCGGAGTTCTTC

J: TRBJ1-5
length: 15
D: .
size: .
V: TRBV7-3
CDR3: CASSESGASNQPQHF
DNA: TGTGCCAGCAGCGAGTCCGGGGCGAGCAATCAGCCCCAGCATTTT

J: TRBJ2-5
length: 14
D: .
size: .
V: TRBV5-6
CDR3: CASSLFGDQETQYF
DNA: TGTGCCAGCAGCTTATTTGGGGATCAAGAGACCCAGTACTTC

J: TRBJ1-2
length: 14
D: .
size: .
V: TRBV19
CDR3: CASSGKRAQGGYTF
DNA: TGTGCCAGTAGCGGGAAGAGGGCCCAGGGTGGCTACACCTTC

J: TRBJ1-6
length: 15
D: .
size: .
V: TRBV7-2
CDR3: CASSLVLASQAPLHF
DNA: TGTGCCAGCAGCTTAGTATTGGCTTCCCAGGCACCCCTCCACTTT

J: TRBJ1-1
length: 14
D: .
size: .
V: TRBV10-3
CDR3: CATHPAGALTEAFF
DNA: TGTGCCACCCACCCCGCCGGGGCTCTCACTGAAGCTTTCTTT

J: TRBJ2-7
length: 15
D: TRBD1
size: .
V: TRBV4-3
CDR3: CASSQGQGRSYEQYF
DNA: TGCGCCAGCAGCCAAGGACAGGGTAGGTCCTACGAGCAGTACTTC

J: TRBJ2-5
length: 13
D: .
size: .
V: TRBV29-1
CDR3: CSVDLGGRETQYF
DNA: TGCAGCGTTGACCTTGGGGGTCGGGAGACCCAGTACTTC

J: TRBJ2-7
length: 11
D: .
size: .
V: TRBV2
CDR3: CASSGGYEQYF
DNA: TGTGCCAGCAGTGGGGGCTACGAGCAGTACTTC

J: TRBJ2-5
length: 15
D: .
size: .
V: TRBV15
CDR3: CATSKGSSWEETQYF
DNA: TGTGCCACCAGCAAGGGGAGCAGCTGGGAAGAGACCCAGTACTTC

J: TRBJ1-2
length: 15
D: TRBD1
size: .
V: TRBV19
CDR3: CASSIRGQGAGGYTF
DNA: TGTGCCAGTAGTATACGAGGACAGGGGGCTGGGGGCTACACCTTC

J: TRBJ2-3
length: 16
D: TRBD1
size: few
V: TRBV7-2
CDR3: CASSSRTGGYTDTQYF
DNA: TGTGCCAGCAGCTCGAGGACAGGCGGCTACACAGATACGCAGTATTTT

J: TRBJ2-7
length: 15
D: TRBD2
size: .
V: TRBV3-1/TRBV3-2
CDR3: CASSQGTSGGYEQYF
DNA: TGTGCCAGCAGCCAGGGGACTAGCGGGGGTTACGAGCAGTACTTC

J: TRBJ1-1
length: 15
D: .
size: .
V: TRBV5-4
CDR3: CASSLEQTMNTEAFF
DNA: TGTGCCAGCAGCTTAGAACAGACGATGAACACTGAAGCTTTCTTT

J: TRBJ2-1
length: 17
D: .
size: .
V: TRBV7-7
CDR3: CASSLRPSGRGRDEQFF
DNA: TGTGCCAGCAGCTTAAGACCTTCGGGGAGGGGGCGGGACGAGCAGTTCTTC

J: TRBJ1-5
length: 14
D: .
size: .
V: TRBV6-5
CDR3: CASSYSGRGQPQHF
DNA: TGTGCCAGCAGTTACTCGGGCAGGGGACAGCCCCAGCATTTT

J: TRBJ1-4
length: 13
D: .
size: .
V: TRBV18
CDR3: CASSPSLNEKLFF
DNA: TGTGCCAGCTCACCCTCACTTAATGAAAAACTGTTTTTT

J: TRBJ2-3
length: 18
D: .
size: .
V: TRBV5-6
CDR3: CASSQPRGDLSGTDTQYF
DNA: TGTGCCAGCAGCCAGCCGAGGGGAGACCTATCTGGCACAGATACGCAGTATTTT

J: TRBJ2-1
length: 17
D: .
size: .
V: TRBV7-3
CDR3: CASSLTSPTVSYNEQFF
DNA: TGTGCCAGCAGCTTAACAAGCCCGACAGTCTCCTACAATGAGCAGTTCTTC

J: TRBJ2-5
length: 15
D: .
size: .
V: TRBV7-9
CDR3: CASRLHWDHQETQYF
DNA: TGTGCCAGCAGACTTCATTGGGACCATCAAGAGACCCAGTACTTC

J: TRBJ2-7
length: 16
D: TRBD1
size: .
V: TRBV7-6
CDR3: CASSLAPDRGAHEQYF
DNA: TGTGCCAGCAGCTTAGCCCCTGACAGGGGTGCCCACGAGCAGTACTTC

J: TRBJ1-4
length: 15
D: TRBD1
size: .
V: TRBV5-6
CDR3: CASSLPQDRNEKLFF
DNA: TGTGCCAGCAGCCTGCCCCAGGACAGGAATGAAAAACTGTTTTTT

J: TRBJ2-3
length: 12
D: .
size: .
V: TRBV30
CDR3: CAWSRSADTQYF
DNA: TGTGCCTGGAGTAGGAGCGCAGATACGCAGTATTTT

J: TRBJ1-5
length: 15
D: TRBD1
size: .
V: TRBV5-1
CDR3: CASSRGTGGNQPQHF
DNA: TGCGCCAGCAGCCGGGGGACAGGGGGCAATCAGCCCCAGCATTTT

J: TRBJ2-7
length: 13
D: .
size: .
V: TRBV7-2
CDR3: CASSLLGEGEQYF
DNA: TGTGCCAGCAGCTTACTTGGGGAAGGAGAGCAGTACTTC